The 4 T cell receptor beta chains listed next were all sequenced from one sample in a study of cytomegalovirus exposure and HLA in healthy donors. Produced via immunoSEQ multiplex PCR; TCRdb's table is partial and in-frame only. Here the sample spans about 72,000 clones, roughly 94% being singletons. Material for sequencing was PBMCs. These TCRs come from a young woman in good health and CMV-seropositive.

The chain carries TRBV10-2 and TRBJ1-4, with TRBD1 matching over 9 bases. Germline CDR1 and CDR2: WSHSY and SAAADI. After removal of 10 bases from V and 7 bases from J, the junction contained 7 bases not matched to a gene. The CDR3 is made up of 13 amino acids. The CDR3 sequence is CATGTGMGEKLFF. For the CDR3, the DNA is TGCGCCACCGGGACAGGGATGGGTGAAAAACTGTTTTTT.

The chain employs TRBV30 and TRBJ2-7; 8 nucleotides agree with TRBD1. V gave up 4 bases and J gave up 2 bases; unmatched junction bases: 7. Germline CDR1 reads GTSNPN; CDR2 reads SVGIG (reference sequence). This CDR3 has 14 amino acids. The CDR3: CAWTSTGGTYEQYF. The CDR3 region has the DNA TGTGCCTGGACTTCCACAGGGGGGACCTACGAGCAGTACTTC.

This chain connects TRBV2 to TRBJ2-7; tentatively, D is TRBD1 (6 bases). From germline, CDR1 is SNHLY and CDR2 FYNNEI. This CDR3 has 13 amino acids. V gave up 2 bases and J gave up 3 bases, with 8 bases separating them. CDR3 bases: TGTGCCAGCAGTGAACAGGGGTACTACGAGCAGTACTTC. Its translation is CASSEQGYYEQYF.

The chain employs TRBV19 and TRBJ2-5; weak D call: TRBD1 (6 bases). This CDR3 has 13 residues. Trimming removed 7 bases from V and 5 bases from J, with 14 bases in between. Germline V gene data show CDR1 as LNHDA and CDR2 as SQIVND (reference sequence). CDR3 loop: CASTSRDTETQYF. Written as DNA, the CDR3 is TGTGCCAGTACCTCTAGGGACACGGAGACCCAGTACTTC.